This paragraph reports one T cell receptor beta chain. Its antigen is still unknown. There are no base qualities to consult, and no much larger clone falls within one base. Sequencing was carried out with an Illumina HiSeq 1500. The public sequencing data were trimmed at Q25 with fastp and processed into clonotypes with MiXCR by TCRdb, which kept only in-frame beta chains. Identical CDR3 protein sequences are pooled into one entry, listed with their most common genes and DNA. The sample includes tens of thousands of distinct CDR3 sequences, with more than 25% observed a single time. Clones ranked in the top ten supply 45% to 75% of the sample. This specimen belongs to a study of T cell repertoires in cytomegalovirus infection (dated by TCRdb to between 2018 and 2020). Notes on the research overall: Peptide stimulations targeted recently identified HLA-C-restricted CMV epitopes, whose presentation resists viral immunomodulation, together with well-studied HLA-B-restricted epitopes. Donor HLA type was relevant to the analysis, because carriage of CMV infection together with the matching HLA type was indicated by public TCR beta signatures. Points the paper makes about the study in general: In both this cohort and an independent roughly 330-donor cohort, the cumulative frequency of public TCR beta family members distinguished carriers of CMV infection plus the relevant HLA type. The ex vivo response was dominated by HLA-C-restricted CMV-specific TCR beta clonotypes, which also provided the single most frequent clonotype in two of eight donors.

The treatment or condition label corresponds to: in vitro stimulation with specific CMV peptide epitopes to enrich CMV-specific T cells. As encoded in the germline V gene, CDR1 is SGHAT while CDR2 is FQNNGV. A distance of 15 bases separates the germline ends of V and J, which lose 4 bases and 0 bases respectively. The CDR3 starts with the cysteine, ends with the phenylalanine, and has 16 residues. The DNA shown is the 48-base CDR3, in frame from base 1. The starting material was CD8+ T cells from cultured PBMCs, obtained from culture after CMV antigen stimulation. The clonotype was recovered from a human donor in good health (CMV status not recorded). Some clones in this sample may be carry-over from other donors' samples. This chain is built from TRBV11-2 and TRBJ1-1; the D gene is unclear. The CDR3 region reads CASSSYDRRVNTEAFF. Here is the DNA: TGTGCCAGCAGCTCTTACGACCGGCGAGTGAACACTGAAGCTTTCTTT.